Sequencing of this T cell receptor beta chain was carried out in a study of blood T cells in healthy people across ages. For this clonotype: The antigen remains undetermined. A much larger clone differs from this one at a single base, so this may be a read error.

For every donor, a draw yielded roughly 9.3 milliliters of peripheral blood. Per sample, extraction of total RNA gave at least 5 micrograms in every case. Using a J-beta primer mix together with a sample-barcoded 5' primer, a second PCR was run for roughly 7 to 12 cycles. Each CDR3 protein gets one entry after TCRdb re-called the 5' RACE reads with MiXCR. Seen here are approximately 670,000 distinct CDR3 sequences, 40% to 45% observed once, and the top ten hold 25% to 30%. Study outcomes and limitations: Significant beta diversity loss was already apparent by age approximately 38, declining roughly linearly. Both naive CD4+ cell counts and diversity were greater in long-lived donors than in aged donors.

V was shortened by 5 bases and J by 2 bases, with 16 bases between the two germline ends. Germline lookup yields CDR1 SQVTM and CDR2 ANQGSEA. The length of the CDR3 is 14 residues. The chain is built from TRBV29-1 and TRBJ2-7; D gene uncertain. This TCR derives from a man older than 75 in good health. Material: blood. The chain's CDR3 is CSVMAESITYEQYF. For the CDR3, the DNA is TGCAGCGTTATGGCAGAGTCTATTACCTACGAGCAGTACTTC.